The 14 T cell receptor beta chains below all came from one sample that was sequenced in a study of control samples from healthy donors and cancer patients (dated by TCRdb to the early 2020s). Libraries were constructed by the immunoSEQ multiplex PCR assay. TCRdb mirrors the immuneACCESS table, restricted to in-frame sequences. Some clones are absent from its copies; in checked studies, under half trace to an unresolved V gene, and the reason for the others is unknown. A total of approximately 100,000 clones appear in this sample, around 85% of them only once. 2.1% of the sample is in the top ten clones. Sequencing used blood. The receptors come from a woman aged 40 to 50 in good health.

This sequence joins TRBV19 and TRBJ1-3, with no clear D. CDR3 length equals 12 residues. The V end lost 6 bases, the J end lost 4 bases, and 7 bases lay between the germline ends. CDR1 and CDR2 (germline): LNHDA, SQIVND (reference sequence). The CDR3 spells CASSPAGNTIYF. For the CDR3, the DNA is TGTGCCAGTAGCCCGGCAGGAAACACCATATATTTT. Based on the CDR3 plus reference TRBV19 and TRBJ1-3, the full variable domain is DGGITQSPKYLFRKEGQNVTLSCEQNLNHDAMYWYRQDPGQGLRLIYYSQIVNDFQKGDIAEGYSVSREKKESFPLTVTSAQKNPTAFYLCASSPAGNTIYFGEGSWLTVV.

This rearrangement joins TRBV11-3 to TRBJ2-1, with D perhaps TRBD2 (5 bases). Trimming cost V 0 bases and J 0 bases, with 15 bases left between them. CDR1 and CDR2 (germline): SGHNT, YENEEA. The CDR3 consists of 18 residues. The chain's CDR3 is CASSLEGLRGVSYNEQFF. CDR3 coding DNA: TGTGCCAGCAGCTTAGAGGGGTTACGGGGAGTCTCCTACAATGAGCAGTTCTTC.

The chain couples TRBV18 to TRBJ1-1; no definite D call. CDR3 size: 15 residues. Trimming stripped 1 base from V and 1 base from J, with 10 bases between. Germline values: CDR1 KGHSH, CDR2 LQKENI. This CDR3 is CASSPQGHKNTEAFF. CDR3 nucleotides: TGTGCCAGCTCACCACAGGGCCATAAGAACACTGAAGCTTTCTTT.

V is TRBV6-2 or TRBV6-3 and J is TRBJ1-1; no firm D call. CDR1 and CDR2 (germline): MNHEY, SVGEGT. The V end lost 2 bases, the J end lost 10 bases, and 11 bases lay between the germline ends. CDR3 size: 12 residues. DNA for the CDR3: TGTGCCAGCAGTTACCAGCGGGCGGGAGCTTTCTTT. It specifies CASSYQRAGAFF.

The chain links TRBV19 to TRBJ1-6, with 7 bases aligning to TRBD1. The ends lost 5 bases at V and 8 bases at J; junction bases unmatched: 18. Germline lookup yields CDR1 LNHDA and CDR2 SQIVND (reference sequence). The CDR3 is 18 amino acids. CDR3 nucleotides: TGTGCCAGTAGTCACAGGGGAAGGGCCCTTGGCAAATATTCACCCCTCCACTTT. This sequence encodes CASSHRGRALGKYSPLHF.

This clone was detected once. This chain links TRBV9 with TRBJ2-7, with a weak D call TRBD2 (6 bases). Germline loops: CDR1 SGDLS, CDR2 YYNGEE. This CDR3 is built from 13 residues. The ends were cut back, 1 base at V and 6 bases at J, with 11 bases in the middle. The CDR3 sequence is CASSVSTAGEQYF. The CDR3 nucleotides are TGTGCCAGCAGCGTATCGACAGCGGGCGAGCAGTACTTC.

The CDR3 DNA reads TGTGCCACCAGCAGAGTCCCCAGCGGGGAAGGTACAGATACGCAGTATTTT. It is translated as CATSRVPSGEGTDTQYF. This chain uses TRBV15 with TRBJ2-3, with 7 bases aligning to TRBD2. V was pared by 1 base and J by 3 bases, with 10 bases of the junction left unmatched. The germline V gene encodes CDR1 LNHNV and CDR2 YYDKDF (reference sequence). The CDR3 is 17 residues long.

The V and J genes are TRBV5-4 and TRBJ1-2; D is perhaps TRBD1 (6 bases). The V and J ends lost 0 bases and 2 bases respectively, with 20 bases between them. Germline loops: CDR1 SGHNT, CDR2 YYREEE (reference sequence). The CDR3 contains 18 residues. CDR3 DNA: TGTGCCAGCAGCTTGGGGGCAGGGGAATCCCCTTTAAACTATGGCTACACCTTC. It is translated as CASSLGAGESPLNYGYTF. The variable domain in full, completed from reference TRBV5-4 and TRBJ1-2, reads ETGVTQSPTHLIKTRGQQVTLRCSSQSGHNTVSWYQQALGQGPQFIFQYYREEENGRGNFPPRFSGLQFPNYSSELNVNALELDDSALYLCASSLGAGESPLNYGYTFGSGTRLTVV.

This sequence joins TRBV7-2 and TRBJ1-1; a weak D match, TRBD1 (6 bases). The V end was cut by 3 bases, the J end by 5 bases, with 19 bases between. Germline CDR1 SGHTA, CDR2 FQGNSA. The CDR3 is 16 amino acids. The chain's CDR3 is CASSLLNLGAGTEAFF. CDR3 sequence (DNA): TGTGCCAGCAGCTTGCTCAATCTGGGGGCAGGAACTGAAGCTTTCTTT.

The gene calls are TRBV12-3 or TRBV12-4 and TRBJ1-2; D call uncertain. The V and J ends lost 3 bases and 7 bases respectively, with 6 bases between them. There are 11 residues in the CDR3. CDR3 sequence reads: CASSFVGGYTF. In DNA form, the CDR3 reads TGTGCCAGCAGTTTTGTGGGTGGCTACACCTTC.

The chain links TRBV5-1 to TRBJ2-2, with D maybe TRBD2 (7 bases). The V gene lost 6 bases and the J gene lost 5 bases, with 20 bases spanning the gap. Looked up from germline, CDR1 is SGHRS and CDR2 is YFSETQ. This CDR3 comprises 16 residues. CDR3 sequence (DNA): TGCGCCAGCACCCTCCCCGCGGGGGCGAGGACCGGGGAGCTGTTTTTT. Protein: CASTLPAGARTGELFF.

The J gene is TRBJ2-7, the V gene TRBV12-5, with TRBD1 matching over 8 bases. Germline V gene data show CDR1 as LGHNT and CDR2 as FRNRAP. J lost 6 bases, V lost 5 bases, and 9 bases had no gene match. The CDR3 loop spans 14 amino acids. The CDR3 region has the DNA TGTGCTAGTGGTCCGGGACAGGAAAGTAGCGAGCAGTACTTC. It yields the protein CASGPGQESSEQYF.

The chain uses TRBV9 and TRBJ2-3; possibly TRBD2 for D (6 bases). Looked up from germline, CDR1 is SGDLS and CDR2 is YYNGEE. The ends were cut back, 3 bases at V and 4 bases at J, with 15 bases in the middle. The CDR3 is made up of 15 amino acids. This CDR3 reads CASSGRDSKSDTQYF. CDR3 DNA sequence: TGTGCCAGCAGCGGCCGGGACTCGAAATCAGATACGCAGTATTTT.

This chain connects TRBV19 to TRBJ1-1; no clear D. Trimming left V 0 bases short and J 1 base short, with 12 bases between. The CDR3 is made up of 16 amino acids. Germline-derived CDR1 and CDR2 are LNHDA and SQIVND (reference sequence). CDR3 nucleotides: TGTGCCAGTAGTATAGATCAAGAAGGGCGGAACACTGAAGCTTTCTTT. Its protein is CASSIDQEGRNTEAFF.